The subject of this entry is one TCR beta chain. The protocol was immunoSEQ multiplex PCR, while the TCRdb copy is restricted to in-frame clones and leaves out a portion. The profile covers about 80,000 clones, with more than 80% appearing a single time and 0.79% taken by the ten largest. This sample stems from a study of radiotherapy plus CTLA-4 blockade in lung cancer. The germline V and J ends were trimmed by 4 bases and 1 base, with 12 bases remaining between them. The CDR3 spans 14 residues. Germline lookup yields CDR1 SGHRS and CDR2 YFSETQ. The starting material was peripheral blood, obtained from a patient treated with radiotherapy plus ipilimumab. This TCR came from a human donor with non-small cell lung cancer who had stable disease on radiotherapy plus ipilimumab. The gene calls are TRBV5-1 and TRBJ2-7, with D unclear. CDR3: CASSPRVGSYEQYF. CDR3 nucleotides: TGCGCCAGCAGCCCACGTGTAGGATCCTACGAGCAGTACTTC.